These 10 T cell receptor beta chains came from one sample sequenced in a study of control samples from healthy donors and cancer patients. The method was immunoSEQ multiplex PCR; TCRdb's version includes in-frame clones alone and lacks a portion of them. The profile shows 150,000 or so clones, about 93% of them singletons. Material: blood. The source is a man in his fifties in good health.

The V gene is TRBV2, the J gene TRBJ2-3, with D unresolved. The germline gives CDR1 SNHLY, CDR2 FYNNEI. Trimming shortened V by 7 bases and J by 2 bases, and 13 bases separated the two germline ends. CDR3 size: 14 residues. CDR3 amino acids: CASKGPHSTDTQYF. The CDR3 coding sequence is TGTGCCAGCAAAGGGCCCCATTCCACAGATACGCAGTATTTT.

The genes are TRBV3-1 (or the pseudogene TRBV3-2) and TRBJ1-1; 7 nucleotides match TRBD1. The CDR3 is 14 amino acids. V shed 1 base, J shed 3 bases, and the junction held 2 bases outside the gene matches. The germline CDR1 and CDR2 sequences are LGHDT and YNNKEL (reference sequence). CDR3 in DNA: TGTGCCAGCAGCCAAGCAGGGGGAGACACTGAAGCTTTCTTT. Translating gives CASSQAGGDTEAFF.

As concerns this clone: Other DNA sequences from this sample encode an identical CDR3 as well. CDR3 DNA sequence: TGTGCCAGCAGCGTGGGCGGGAGTACAGATACGCAGTATTTT. Translated: CASSVGGSTDTQYF. V usage is TRBV9 and J usage is TRBJ2-3; TRBD2 matches 7 bases. V shed 2 bases, J shed 3 bases, and the junction held 3 bases outside the gene matches. The germline V gene has CDR1 SGDLS and CDR2 YYNGEE. This CDR3 has 14 amino acids.

The CDR3 DNA is TGTGCCTGCTGGGGGCCAAGCGAGCAGTACTTC. Residues: CACWGPSEQYF. The chain recombines TRBV7-9 with TRBJ2-7; D may be TRBD1 (6 bases). The CDR3 extends over 11 amino acids. Germline V lookup: CDR1 SEHNR, CDR2 FQNEAQ (reference sequence). The V end was cut by 11 bases, the J end by 6 bases, with 14 bases between.

CDR3: CASSPDRDSQHYGYTF. The CDR3 DNA follows: TGCGCCAGCAGCCCCGACAGGGACTCCCAACACTATGGCTACACCTTC. The chain combines TRBV5-1 with TRBJ1-2, with TRBD1 matching over 7 bases. Germline V CDR1 and CDR2: SGHRS, YFSETQ. V was pared by 4 bases and J by 3 bases, with 12 bases of the junction left unmatched. The CDR3 extends over 16 amino acids. The whole variable domain, remainder taken from reference TRBV5-1 and TRBJ1-2, is KAGVTQTPRYLIKTRGQQVTLSCSPISGHRSVSWYQQTPGQGLQFLFEYFSETQRNKGNFPGRFSGRQFSNSRSEMNVSTLELGDSALYLCASSPDRDSQHYGYTFGSGTRLTVV.

For the CDR3, the DNA is TGTGCCACCAGCAGAACCGGGTACGGAATCAATCAGCCCCAGCATTTT. This gives the protein CATSRTGYGINQPQHF. The rearrangement joins TRBV15 to TRBJ1-5; D remains unclear. The CDR3 length is 16 residues. Germline CDR1 LNHNV, CDR2 YYDKDF (reference sequence). The V end was cut by 2 bases, the J end by 3 bases, with 14 bases between.

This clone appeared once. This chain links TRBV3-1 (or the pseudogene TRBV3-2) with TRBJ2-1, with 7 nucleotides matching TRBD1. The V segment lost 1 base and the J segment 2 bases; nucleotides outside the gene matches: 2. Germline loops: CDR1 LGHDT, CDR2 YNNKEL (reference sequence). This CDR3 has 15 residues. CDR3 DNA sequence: TGTGCCAGCAGCCAAGGGCAGGGGGCCTACAATGAGCAGTTCTTC. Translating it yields CASSQGQGAYNEQFF.

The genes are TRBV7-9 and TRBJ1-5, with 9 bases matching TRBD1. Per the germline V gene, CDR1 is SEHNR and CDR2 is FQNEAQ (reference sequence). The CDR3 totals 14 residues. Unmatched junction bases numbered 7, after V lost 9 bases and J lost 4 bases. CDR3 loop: CASGTGLGNQPQHF. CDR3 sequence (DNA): TGTGCCAGTGGGACAGGGTTGGGTAATCAGCCCCAGCATTTT.

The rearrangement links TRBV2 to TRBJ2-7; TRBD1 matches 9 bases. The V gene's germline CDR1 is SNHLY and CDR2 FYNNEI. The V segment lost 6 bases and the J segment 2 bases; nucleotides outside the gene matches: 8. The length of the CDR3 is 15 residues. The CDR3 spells CASRKTTGGTYEQYF. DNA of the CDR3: TGTGCCAGCAGGAAAACGACAGGGGGAACCTACGAGCAGTACTTC.

CDR3 nucleotides: TGTGCCAGCAGCTTAGGGACAGGGAGTAATTCACCCCTCCACTTT. Residues: CASSLGTGSNSPLHF. The J gene is TRBJ1-6, the V gene TRBV7-6; TRBD1 matches 8 bases. Trimming took 1 base from V and 6 from J; bases not matched to a gene: 2. The CDR3 is made up of 15 amino acids. The germline CDR1 and CDR2 sequences are SGHVS and FNYEAQ.